These 12 T cell receptor beta chains were all obtained from the same sample, sequenced in a study of OX40 agonist ivuxolimab in advanced cancers. The method was immunoSEQ multiplex PCR; TCRdb's version includes in-frame clones alone and lacks a portion of them. This table holds more than 80,000 clones, 85% to 95% found once. The starting material was CD4+ or CD8+ T cells sorted from blood, obtained in a trial of the OX40 agonist ivuxolimab. These receptors were taken from an adult with an advanced solid tumor such as melanoma, head and neck, liver or kidney cancer.

This chain links TRBV10-1 with TRBJ1-2; D unclear. The CDR3 spans 17 residues. The V end lost 1 base, the J end lost 0 bases, and 15 bases lay between the germline ends. Germline loops: CDR1 WNHNN, CDR2 SYGVQD (reference sequence). Written as DNA, the CDR3 is TGCGCCAGCAGTGAGTGCGGCGGGCTTCGGACTAACTATGGCTACACCTTC. Translation: CASSECGGLRTNYGYTF.

This sequence joins TRBV7-2 and TRBJ2-7, with 12 nucleotides matching TRBD1. Trimming removed 3 bases from V and 4 bases from J; junction bases left unmatched: 1. This CDR3 region has 14 residues. CDR1 SGHTA and CDR2 FQGNSA come from the germline V gene. The CDR3 nucleotides read TGTGCCAGCAGCTTGGGACAGGGGGCGTACGAGCAGTACTTC. This sequence encodes CASSLGQGAYEQYF.

V gene TRBV7-6 combines with J gene TRBJ2-1; 11 nucleotides align to TRBD1. Trimming removed 5 bases from V and 7 bases from J; junction bases left unmatched: 4. Germline V CDR1 and CDR2: SGHVS, FNYEAQ. This CDR3 spans 14 amino acids. The chain's CDR3 is CASSIRDRGNEQFF. The CDR3 coding sequence is TGTGCCAGCAGCATCCGGGACAGGGGGAATGAGCAGTTCTTC.

This chain links TRBV27 with TRBJ2-1; the match to TRBD1 covers 9 bases. The germline gives CDR1 MNHEY, CDR2 SMNVEV (reference sequence). With V trimmed by 6 bases and J by 7 bases, 4 bases remained unmatched. This CDR3 has 13 residues. CDR3 DNA: TGTGCCAGCAGCCGGGACAGGGAGAATGAGCAGTTCTTC. It translates to CASSRDRENEQFF.

J is TRBJ1-2 and V is TRBV6-5; TRBD1 might be the D (5 bases). CDR1 and CDR2 (germline): MNHEY, SVGAGI. Trimming cost V 5 bases and J 5 bases, with 15 bases left between them. The CDR3 contains 14 residues. The CDR3 bases are TGTGCCAGCAGTAGACAGAGGGGCGGGTATGGCTACACCTTC. This encodes CASSRQRGGYGYTF.

This CDR3 is CASSPRTTGVFNEQFF. Here the CDR3 DNA reads TGTGCCAGCAGCCCAAGAACGACAGGGGTATTCAATGAGCAGTTCTTC. V is TRBV4-2 and J is TRBJ2-1; 8 bases are shared with TRBD1. The length of the CDR3 is 16 residues. The ends lost 4 bases at V and 6 bases at J; junction bases unmatched: 11. The germline V gene has CDR1 LGHNA and CDR2 YNFKEQ.

CDR3 DNA sequence: TGTGCCAGTAGTATAGGGCGCAGGCGGTGGGAGACCCAGTACTTC. It is translated as CASSIGRRRWETQYF. This chain connects TRBV19 to TRBJ2-5; no reliable D call. V gave up 1 base and J gave up 5 bases, with 14 bases separating them. CDR3 length equals 15 residues. Germline assignment: CDR1 LNHDA and CDR2 SQIVND (reference sequence).

The V and J genes are TRBV15 and TRBJ2-7, with D perhaps given as TRBD1 or TRBD2 (6 bases each). Looked up from germline, CDR1 is LNHNV and CDR2 is YYDKDF (reference sequence). The CDR3 sequence is 15 residues long. Trimming took 2 bases from V and 5 from J, leaving 16 bases between them. The CDR3 spells CATSRFPGAMDEQYV. The DNA for the CDR3 is TGTGCCACCAGCAGATTTCCGGGGGCCATGGACGAGCAGTACGTC.

V usage is TRBV28 and J usage is TRBJ1-5, with a possible D match to TRBD1 (6 bases). Deletions cut 5 bases from V and 7 bases from J, with 21 bases between. The CDR3 sequence is 16 residues long. Germline V lookup: CDR1 MDHEN, CDR2 SYDVKM. CDR3 residues: CASSLTQTGPPQPQHF. The CDR3 DNA is TGTGCCAGCAGTCTTACCCAGACAGGACCCCCCCAGCCCCAGCATTTT.

The CDR3 is CASSEGGRGIQPQHF. The CDR3 DNA reads TGTGCCAGCAGTGAGGGAGGCAGGGGGATTCAGCCCCAGCATTTT. The chain carries TRBV6-1 and TRBJ1-5; 7 nucleotides agree with TRBD1. V shed 3 bases and J 6 bases; nucleotides not matched to a gene: 8. This CDR3 is 15 amino acids long. Per the germline V gene, CDR1 is MNHNS and CDR2 is SASEGT.

The J gene is TRBJ1-4, the V gene TRBV30; D remains ambiguous. The CDR3 is 12 residues long. The V gene lost 5 bases and the J gene lost 7 bases, with 11 bases spanning the gap. Germline CDR1 GTSNPN, CDR2 SVGIG (reference sequence). In DNA form, the CDR3 reads TGTGCCTGGGAGGAAACTGGTGAAAAACTGTTTTTT. Amino acids: CAWEETGEKLFF.

In nucleotides, the CDR3 is TGTGCCAGCACCTTTGGGCATACGCAGTATTTT. Its translation is CASTFGHTQYF. V is TRBV7-9 and J is TRBJ2-3; D unclear. The CDR3 totals 11 residues. The germline V gene encodes CDR1 SEHNR and CDR2 FQNEAQ (reference sequence). Between the trimmed V and J ends, which lost 7 bases and 7 bases, there was a span of 9 bases.